These T cell receptor beta chains were read from a single sample in a study of blood T cell repertoires in COVID-19. TCRdb's copy holds only in-frame clones and misses some; the assay was immunoSEQ multiplex PCR. The sample comprises approximately 88,000 clones, about 90% of which are singletons, and around 14% rests with the top ten. The sequencing sample was made of peripheral blood. The receptors originated from a male donor with acute or convalescent COVID-19. CDR3s include the opening cysteine and the closing phenylalanine or tryptophan. Each record gives: CDR3 DNA, CDR3 protein, CDR3 length, D gene, V gene, clone size, J gene. A D gene is named only where the DNA matches it firmly. Clone size is not always given. Where it is, it says once, few, many or a class for expanded clones.

TGTGCCAGCAGCCCCCGACTAGCGGGGGGAGGTGAGCAGTTCTTC CASSPRLAGGGEQFF 15 TRBD2 TRBV9 . TRBJ2-1
TGCGCCAGCAGCTTGGACGACAGACAATCCAGCCCTGGGACAGATACGCAGTATTTT CASSLDDRQSSPGTDTQYF 19 . TRBV5-1 . TRBJ2-3
TGTGCCAGCAGTTACGTCGGCACTGAAGCTTTCTTT CASSYVGTEAFF 12 . TRBV6-5 . TRBJ1-1
TGTGCCAGTAGTCTCGCAGGGGTCACTAATGAAAAACTGTTTTTT CASSLAGVTNEKLFF 15 . TRBV19 once TRBJ1-4
TGTGCCAGCAGCCCTCAGGGGCCCCGTGAGCAGTTCTTC CASSPQGPREQFF 13 . TRBV6-2/TRBV6-3 . TRBJ2-1
TGTGCCAGCAGTTACGAGGGACAGGGGGTTTCACCCCTCCACTTT CASSYEGQGVSPLHF 15 TRBD1 TRBV6-6 few TRBJ1-6
TGTGCCTGGAGTGTAGGTGGGACAGTCGTTATGTCACCCCTCCACTTT CAWSVGGTVVMSPLHF 16 TRBD1 TRBV30 . TRBJ1-6
TGTGCCAGCAGCTTAGCGGGGGGGCTGGAGACCCAGTACTTC CASSLAGGLETQYF 14 . TRBV7-2 . TRBJ2-5
TGCGCCAGCAGCCCAGAGCCGGGACAGGGTTACGAGCAGTACTTC CASSPEPGQGYEQYF 15 TRBD1 TRBV5-1 . TRBJ2-7
TGTGCCAGCAGCCGTCCGGGAGCTGTCGCGAACACCATATATTTT CASSRPGAVANTIYF 15 . TRBV7-2 . TRBJ1-3
TGTGCCAGCAGCCAAGATGGCCACGAGCAGTACTTC CASSQDGHEQYF 12 . TRBV14 . TRBJ2-7
TGTGCCAGTGCCCGCTCGGGGGGAACCCAAGAGACCCAGTACTTC CASARSGGTQETQYF 15 TRBD2 TRBV19 . TRBJ2-5
TGTGCCAGCAGCTTGGATGGCGCCGGGAGTCGGGACGGCTATGGCTACACCTTC CASSLDGAGSRDGYGYTF 18 . TRBV5-5 . TRBJ1-2
TGTGCCAGTAGTATGGGTCTAGCGGGCTACGAGCAGTACTTC CASSMGLAGYEQYF 14 TRBD2 TRBV19 . TRBJ2-7
TGTGCCAGCAGCTTAGCCCATAGAAATAATGAAAAACTGTTTTTT CASSLAHRNNEKLFF 15 . TRBV7-9 . TRBJ1-4
TGCGCCAGCAGCTTGGCCGGGGGAAGGTATAATTCACCCCTCCACTTT CASSLAGGRYNSPLHF 16 . TRBV5-1 . TRBJ1-6
TGTGCCTGGAGTGATGGACAGGGTGAACAGCCCCAGCATTTT CAWSDGQGEQPQHF 14 TRBD1 TRBV30 . TRBJ1-5
TGTGCCAGCAGCCAAGCCAGGGGGACTGAAGCTTTCTTT CASSQARGTEAFF 13 TRBD1 TRBV3-1/TRBV3-2 once TRBJ1-1
TGCAGCGGACTAGCGGGGGAAGAGACCCAGTACTTC CSGLAGEETQYF 12 TRBD2 TRBV29-1 . TRBJ2-5
TGTGCCAGCAGCTACGGACTTAGCTACGAGCAGTACTTC CASSYGLSYEQYF 13 . TRBV7-8 . TRBJ2-7
TGTGCCAGCAGCCAGGTCAGGAACACCGGGGAGCTGTTTTTT CASSQVRNTGELFF 14 . TRBV6-4 . TRBJ2-2
TGTGCCAGCAAGAGACAGGAGTTCGACGTCCTGACTTTC CASKRQEFDVLTF 13 . TRBV12-3/TRBV12-4 . TRBJ2-6
TGTGCTAGCAGCTCCGGTTGGCCCCAGCATTTT CASSSGWPQHF 11 . TRBV7-7 . TRBJ1-5
TGTGCCAGCAGTCCAAATGGGCCAGCGGACTCTGGGGCCAACGTCCTGACTTTC CASSPNGPADSGANVLTF 18 . TRBV6-6 few TRBJ2-6
TGTGCCAGCAGTGAATACTTAGTATCTGGAAACACCATATATTTT CASSEYLVSGNTIYF 15 . TRBV25-1 . TRBJ1-3
TGCGCCAGCAGCTGGAAGGGGGCCGGAAACACCATATATTTT CASSWKGAGNTIYF 14 TRBD1 TRBV5-1 . TRBJ1-3
TGTGCCAGCAGCCGGGACAAAAATAGCAATCAGCCCCAGCATTTT CASSRDKNSNQPQHF 15 . TRBV2 . TRBJ1-5
TGTGCCTGGAGTTCCGACAGGAACGAGCAGTACTTC CAWSSDRNEQYF 12 . TRBV30 . TRBJ2-7
TGTGCCAGCAGTTCGCCGGGACTAGCGGGGGGAGAATTCTTC CASSSPGLAGGEFF 14 TRBD2 TRBV27 once TRBJ2-1
TGTGCCAGCAGCCCTAGAGTTGCAGTGTTCCAGCCCCAGCATTTT CASSPRVAVFQPQHF 15 . TRBV7-6 . TRBJ1-5
TGTGCCAGCTCACCGCAAGACGGACACAATCAGCCCCAGCATTTT CASSPQDGHNQPQHF 15 . TRBV18 . TRBJ1-5
TGTGCCAGCAGTTACTCGAGGGGAGGTAATTCACCCCTCCACTTT CASSYSRGGNSPLHF 15 . TRBV6-5 . TRBJ1-6
TGTGCCAGCAGTTTATTGGGACAGGGGAACACTGAAGCTTTCTTT CASSLLGQGNTEAFF 15 TRBD1 TRBV27 . TRBJ1-1
TGTGCCAGCAGCTTGGGTGGCACCACTGAAGCTTTCTTT CASSLGGTTEAFF 13 . TRBV5-4 few TRBJ1-1
TGTGCCAGCAGCGGGACGACAGGCGGCCAAGAGACCCAGTACTTC CASSGTTGGQETQYF 15 . TRBV5-6 . TRBJ2-5
TGTGCCAGCAGCGTTATCACAGATACGCAGTATTTT CASSVITDTQYF 12 . TRBV11-1 . TRBJ2-3
TGTGCCAGTAGTGACCGACCGGGACAGGGGACCGGCTACACCTTC CASSDRPGQGTGYTF 15 TRBD1 TRBV19 . TRBJ1-2
TGTGCCACCAGTGACGGGGAGAGGGGCTACACCTTC CATSDGERGYTF 12 . TRBV24-1 . TRBJ1-2
TGTGCCAGCAGTGAAGCAGGAACTGGAGCGGGGGCTTTCTTT CASSEAGTGAGAFF 14 . TRBV6-1 . TRBJ1-1
TGTGCCAGCAGCCGTGACAGGGGAGGAGAAAAACTGTTTTTT CASSRDRGGEKLFF 14 TRBD1 TRBV7-2 few TRBJ1-4
TGCGCCAGCAGTCAATCGGGACACGTGAACACCGGGGAGCTGTTTTTT CASSQSGHVNTGELFF 16 . TRBV23-1 . TRBJ2-2
TGTGCCTGGAGTGCGGGGGGCCCTCTTAGCGAGCAGTACTTC CAWSAGGPLSEQYF 14 . TRBV30 . TRBJ2-7
TGTGCCAGCAGCTTTTACACTCGGGTCGAGCAGTTCTTC CASSFYTRVEQFF 13 . TRBV7-2 . TRBJ2-1
TGTGCCAGCAGCTTGGCCTTGACTAGCGGGGGTGAGACCCAGTACTTC CASSLALTSGGETQYF 16 TRBD2 TRBV5-8 . TRBJ2-5
TGTGCCAGCAGCGTGCAAGGGGACACTGAAGCTTTCTTT CASSVQGDTEAFF 13 . TRBV3-1/TRBV3-2 once TRBJ1-1
TGTGCCAGCAGTGAATGGGCCCTCACAGATACGCAGTATTTT CASSEWALTDTQYF 14 . TRBV2 . TRBJ2-3
TGCGCCAGCAGCTTGGTGGGCGGGGGCACCACCGGGGAGCTGTTTTTT CASSLVGGGTTGELFF 16 . TRBV5-1 once TRBJ2-2
TGTGCCAGCAGCTTAACAGCCGTAACTCCCATGAACACTGAAGCTTTCTTT CASSLTAVTPMNTEAFF 17 . TRBV7-3 . TRBJ1-1
TGTGCCAGCAGCCAACGGACTAGCGGGGGGGCGGACAATGAGCAGTTCTTC CASSQRTSGGADNEQFF 17 TRBD2 TRBV7-9 . TRBJ2-1
TGTGCCACCAGTGATTGGACAGCTAGCACAGATACGCAGTATTTT CATSDWTASTDTQYF 15 . TRBV24-1 . TRBJ2-3
TGTGCCAGCAGCTCAATACTAGCGGGGGGGCCGGATACGCAGTATTTT CASSSILAGGPDTQYF 16 TRBD2 TRBV7-9 once TRBJ2-3
TGTGCCAGCAGCTTTCCCGGGCTAGCGGGGGCCCAGTACTTC CASSFPGLAGAQYF 14 TRBD2 TRBV5-5 once TRBJ2-5
TGTGCCAGTAGTATCCCGGGACAGTACACCTTC CASSIPGQYTF 11 TRBD1 TRBV19 once TRBJ1-2
TGTGCAGTGGGACAGCCTCCCTACGAGCAGTACTTC CAVGQPPYEQYF 12 TRBD1 TRBV27 . TRBJ2-7